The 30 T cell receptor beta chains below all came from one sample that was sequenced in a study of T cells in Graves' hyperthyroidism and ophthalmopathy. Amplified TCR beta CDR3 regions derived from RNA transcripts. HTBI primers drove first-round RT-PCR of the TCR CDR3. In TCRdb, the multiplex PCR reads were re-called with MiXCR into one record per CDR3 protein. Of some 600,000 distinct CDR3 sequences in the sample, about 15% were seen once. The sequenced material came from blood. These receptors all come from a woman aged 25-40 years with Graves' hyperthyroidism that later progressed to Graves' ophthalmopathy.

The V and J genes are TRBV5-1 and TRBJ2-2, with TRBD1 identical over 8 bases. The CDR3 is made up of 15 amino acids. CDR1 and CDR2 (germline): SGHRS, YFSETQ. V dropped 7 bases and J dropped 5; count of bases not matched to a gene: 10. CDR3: CASALQGARTGELFF. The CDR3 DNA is TGCGCCAGCGCGTTGCAGGGGGCGCGGACCGGGGAGCTGTTTTTT.

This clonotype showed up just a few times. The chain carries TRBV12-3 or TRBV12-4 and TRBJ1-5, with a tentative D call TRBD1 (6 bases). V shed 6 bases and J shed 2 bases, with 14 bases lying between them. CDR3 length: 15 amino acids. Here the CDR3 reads CASRLQGAGNQPQHF. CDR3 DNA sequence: TGTGCCAGCAGGCTACAGGGAGCGGGCAATCAGCCCCAGCATTTT.

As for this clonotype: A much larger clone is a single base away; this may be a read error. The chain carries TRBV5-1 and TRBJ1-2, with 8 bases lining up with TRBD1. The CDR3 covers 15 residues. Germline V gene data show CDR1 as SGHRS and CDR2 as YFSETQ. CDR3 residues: CGSSLQGDSNYGYTF. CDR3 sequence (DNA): TGCGGCAGCAGCTTACAGGGGGACTCCAACTATGGCTACACCTTC.

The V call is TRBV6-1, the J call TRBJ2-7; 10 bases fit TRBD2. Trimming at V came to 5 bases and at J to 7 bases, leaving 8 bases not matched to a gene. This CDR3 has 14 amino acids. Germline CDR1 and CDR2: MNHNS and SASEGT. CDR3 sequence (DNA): TGTGCCAGCAGTCCCCCTAGCGGGAGCGGAGAGCAGTACTTC. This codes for CASSPPSGSGEQYF.

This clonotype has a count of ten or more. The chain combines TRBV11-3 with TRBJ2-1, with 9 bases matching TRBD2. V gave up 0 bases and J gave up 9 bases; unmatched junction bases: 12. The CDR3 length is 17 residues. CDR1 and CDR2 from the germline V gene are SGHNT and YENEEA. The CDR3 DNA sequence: TGTGCCAGCAGCTTAGATCCGGGACTAGCTGGGGGCGGTGAGCAGTTCTTC. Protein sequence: CASSLDPGLAGGGEQFF.

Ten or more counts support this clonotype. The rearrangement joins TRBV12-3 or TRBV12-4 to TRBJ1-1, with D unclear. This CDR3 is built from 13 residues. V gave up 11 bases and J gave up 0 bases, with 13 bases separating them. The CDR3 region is CAGASRLNTEAFF. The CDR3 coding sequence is TGTGCCGGAGCCTCACGGTTGAACACTGAAGCTTTCTTT.

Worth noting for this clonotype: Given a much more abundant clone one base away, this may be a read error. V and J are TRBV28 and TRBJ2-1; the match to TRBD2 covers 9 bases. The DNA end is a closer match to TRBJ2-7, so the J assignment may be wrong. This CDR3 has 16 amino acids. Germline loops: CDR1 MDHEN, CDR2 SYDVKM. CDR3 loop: CASSSPASGDYNEQYF. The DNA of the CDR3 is TGTGCCAGCAGTTCCCCGGCTAGCGGGGATTACAATGAGCAGTACTTC.

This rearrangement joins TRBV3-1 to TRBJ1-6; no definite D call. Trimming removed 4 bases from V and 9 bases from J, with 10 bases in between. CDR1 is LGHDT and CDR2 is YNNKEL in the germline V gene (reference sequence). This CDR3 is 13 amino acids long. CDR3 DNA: TGTGCCAGCAGCCCTTTACCCGGTTCACCCCTCCACTTT. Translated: CASSPLPGSPLHF.

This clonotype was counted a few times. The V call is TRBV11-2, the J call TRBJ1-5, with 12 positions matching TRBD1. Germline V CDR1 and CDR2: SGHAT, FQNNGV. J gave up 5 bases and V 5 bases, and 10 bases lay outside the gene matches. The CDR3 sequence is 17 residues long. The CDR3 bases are TGTGCCAGCAGCAAAGTCCGGGACAGGGGGCGTTATCAGCCCCAGCATTTT. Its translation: CASSKVRDRGRYQPQHF.

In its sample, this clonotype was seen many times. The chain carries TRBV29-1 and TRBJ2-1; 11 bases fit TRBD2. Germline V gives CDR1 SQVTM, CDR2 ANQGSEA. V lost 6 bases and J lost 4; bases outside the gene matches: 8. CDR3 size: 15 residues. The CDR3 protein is CSVGRVAGGYNEQFF. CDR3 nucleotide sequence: TGCAGCGTGGGGAGGGTAGCGGGAGGGTACAATGAGCAGTTCTTC.

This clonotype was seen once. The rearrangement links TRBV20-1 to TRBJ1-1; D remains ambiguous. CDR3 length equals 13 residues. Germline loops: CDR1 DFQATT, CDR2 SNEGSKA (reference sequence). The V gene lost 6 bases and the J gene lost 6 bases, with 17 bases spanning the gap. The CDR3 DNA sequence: TGCAGTGCCCACGACGTGGAAAGAGCTGAAGCTTTCTTT. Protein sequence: CSAHDVERAEAFF.

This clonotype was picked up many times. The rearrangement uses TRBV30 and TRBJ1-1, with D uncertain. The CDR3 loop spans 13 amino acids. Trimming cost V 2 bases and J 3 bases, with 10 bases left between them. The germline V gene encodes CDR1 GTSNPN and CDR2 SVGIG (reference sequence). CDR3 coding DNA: TGTGCCTGGAGTAGGCACGCGGACACTGAAGCTTTCTTT. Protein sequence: CAWSRHADTEAFF.

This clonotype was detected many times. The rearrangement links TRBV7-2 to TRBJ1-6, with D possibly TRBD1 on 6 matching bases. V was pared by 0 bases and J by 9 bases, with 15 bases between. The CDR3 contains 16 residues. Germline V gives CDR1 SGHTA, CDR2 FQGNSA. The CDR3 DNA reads TGTGCCAGCAGCTTAGCCTGGACAGCCCTTAGTTCACCCCTCCACTTT. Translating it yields CASSLAWTALSSPLHF. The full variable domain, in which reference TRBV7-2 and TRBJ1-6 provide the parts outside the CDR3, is GAGVSQSPSNKVTEKGKDVELRCDPISGHTALYWYRQSLGQGLEFLIYFQGNSAPDKSGLPSDRFSAERTGGSVSTLTIQRTQQEDSAVYLCASSLAWTALSSPLHFGNGTRLTVT.

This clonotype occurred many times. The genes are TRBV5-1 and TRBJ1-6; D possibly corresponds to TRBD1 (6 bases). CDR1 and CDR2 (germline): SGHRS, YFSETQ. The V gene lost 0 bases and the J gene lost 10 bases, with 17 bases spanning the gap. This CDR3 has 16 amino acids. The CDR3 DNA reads TGCGCCAGCAGCTTGGGGGGTACAGGGTTTTACTCACCCCTCCACTTT. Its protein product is CASSLGGTGFYSPLHF.

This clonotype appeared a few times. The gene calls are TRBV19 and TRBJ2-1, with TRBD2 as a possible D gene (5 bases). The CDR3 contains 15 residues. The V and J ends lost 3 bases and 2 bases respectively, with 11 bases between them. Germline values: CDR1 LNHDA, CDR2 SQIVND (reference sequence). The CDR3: CASSIPTGTYNEQFF. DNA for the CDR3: TGTGCCAGTAGTATCCCCACCGGGACCTACAATGAGCAGTTCTTC. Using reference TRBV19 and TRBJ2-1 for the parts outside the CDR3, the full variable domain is DGGITQSPKYLFRKEGQNVTLSCEQNLNHDAMYWYRQDPGQGLRLIYYSQIVNDFQKGDIAEGYSVSREKKESFPLTVTSAQKNPTAFYLCASSIPTGTYNEQFFGPGTRLTVL.

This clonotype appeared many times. CDR3 amino acids: CASSYHQGTEAFF. As DNA, the CDR3 is TGTGCCAGCAGCTACCACCAGGGGACTGAAGCTTTCTTT. This chain links TRBV12-3 or TRBV12-4 with TRBJ1-1, with D tentatively TRBD1 (6 bases). Trimming cost V 6 bases and J 5 bases, with 13 bases left between them. The CDR3 is 13 amino acids.

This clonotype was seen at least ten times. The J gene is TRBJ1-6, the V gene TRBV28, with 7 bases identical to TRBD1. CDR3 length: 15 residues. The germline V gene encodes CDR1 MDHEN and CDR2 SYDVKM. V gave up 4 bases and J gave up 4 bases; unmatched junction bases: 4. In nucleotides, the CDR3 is TGTGCCAGCAGTTCGGGACAGATTTATAATTCACCCCTCCACTTT. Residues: CASSSGQIYNSPLHF.

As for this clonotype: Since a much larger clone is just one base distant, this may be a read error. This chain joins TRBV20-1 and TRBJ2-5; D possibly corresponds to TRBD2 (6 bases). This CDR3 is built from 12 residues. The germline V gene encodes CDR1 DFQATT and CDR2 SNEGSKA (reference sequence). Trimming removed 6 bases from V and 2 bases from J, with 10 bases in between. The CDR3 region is CSAERVQETQYF. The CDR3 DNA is TGCAGTGCAGAGCGGGTACAAGAGACCCAGTACTTC.

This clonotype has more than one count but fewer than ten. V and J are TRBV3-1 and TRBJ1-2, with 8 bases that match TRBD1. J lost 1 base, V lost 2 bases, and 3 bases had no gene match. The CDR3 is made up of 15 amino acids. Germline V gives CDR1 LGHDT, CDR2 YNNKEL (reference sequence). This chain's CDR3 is CASSQTGQVNYGYTF. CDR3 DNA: TGTGCCAGCAGCCAAACGGGACAGGTTAACTATGGCTACACCTTC.

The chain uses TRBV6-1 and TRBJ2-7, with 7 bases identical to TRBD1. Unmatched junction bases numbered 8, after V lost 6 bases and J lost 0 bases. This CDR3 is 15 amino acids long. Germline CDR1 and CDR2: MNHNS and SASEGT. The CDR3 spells CASRESGTASYEQYF. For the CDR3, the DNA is TGTGCCAGCAGAGAATCCGGGACAGCCTCCTACGAGCAGTACTTC.

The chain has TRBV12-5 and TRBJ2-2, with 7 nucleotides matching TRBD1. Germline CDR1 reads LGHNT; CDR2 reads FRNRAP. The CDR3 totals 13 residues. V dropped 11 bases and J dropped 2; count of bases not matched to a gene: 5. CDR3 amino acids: CAAGDSNTGELFF. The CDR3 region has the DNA TGTGCTGCTGGGGACAGTAACACCGGGGAGCTGTTTTTT.

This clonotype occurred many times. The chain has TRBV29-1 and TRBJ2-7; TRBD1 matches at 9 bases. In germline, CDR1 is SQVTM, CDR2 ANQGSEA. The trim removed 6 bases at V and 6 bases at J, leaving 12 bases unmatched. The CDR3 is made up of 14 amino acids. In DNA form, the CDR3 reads TGCAGCGTCGGCAAAGGGACAGGGAAAGCCGAGCAGTACTTC. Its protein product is CSVGKGTGKAEQYF.

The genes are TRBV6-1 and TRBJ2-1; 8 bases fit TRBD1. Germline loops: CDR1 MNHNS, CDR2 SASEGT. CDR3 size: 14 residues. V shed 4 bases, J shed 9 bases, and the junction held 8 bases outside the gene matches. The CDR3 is CASSGTGSGAEQFF. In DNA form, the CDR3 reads TGTGCCAGCAGTGGGACAGGGTCGGGCGCTGAGCAGTTCTTC.

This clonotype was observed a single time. In DNA form, the CDR3 reads TGTGCCAGCAGTTTACTGGGTCTAAGTAGTGAGCAGTTCTTC. It translates to CASSLLGLSSEQFF. The J gene is TRBJ2-1, the V gene TRBV12-3 or TRBV12-4; no clear D gene. The CDR3 sequence is 14 residues long. V shed 2 bases and J shed 9 bases, with 14 bases lying between them.

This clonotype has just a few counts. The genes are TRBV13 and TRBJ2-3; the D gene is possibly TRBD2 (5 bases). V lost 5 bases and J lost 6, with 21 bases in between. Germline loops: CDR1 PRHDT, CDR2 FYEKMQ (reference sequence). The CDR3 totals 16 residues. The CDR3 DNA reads TGTGCCAGCAGCCCACCTCGGACTCGTCAAATGGATACGCAGTATTTT. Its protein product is CASSPPRTRQMDTQYF.

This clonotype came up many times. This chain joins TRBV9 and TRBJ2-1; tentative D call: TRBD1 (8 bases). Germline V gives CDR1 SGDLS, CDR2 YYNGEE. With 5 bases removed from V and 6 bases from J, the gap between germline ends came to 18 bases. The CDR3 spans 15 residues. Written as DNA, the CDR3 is TGTGCCAGCAGGAGCGGGACAGGAGGCCCCAATGAGCAGTTCTTC. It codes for CASRSGTGGPNEQFF.

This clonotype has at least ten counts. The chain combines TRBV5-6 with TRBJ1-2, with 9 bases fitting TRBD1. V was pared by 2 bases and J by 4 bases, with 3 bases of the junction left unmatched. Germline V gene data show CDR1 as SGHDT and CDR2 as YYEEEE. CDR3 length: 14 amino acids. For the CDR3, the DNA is TGTGCCAGCAGCTTACAGACAGGGGGCTATGGCTACACCTTC. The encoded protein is CASSLQTGGYGYTF.

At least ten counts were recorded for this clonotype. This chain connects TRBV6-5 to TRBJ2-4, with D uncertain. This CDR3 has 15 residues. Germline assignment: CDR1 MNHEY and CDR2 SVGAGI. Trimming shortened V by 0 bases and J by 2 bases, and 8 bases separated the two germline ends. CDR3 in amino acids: CASSYSTLTKNIQYF. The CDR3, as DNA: TGTGCCAGCAGTTACTCGACCCTAACCAAAAACATTCAGTACTTC.

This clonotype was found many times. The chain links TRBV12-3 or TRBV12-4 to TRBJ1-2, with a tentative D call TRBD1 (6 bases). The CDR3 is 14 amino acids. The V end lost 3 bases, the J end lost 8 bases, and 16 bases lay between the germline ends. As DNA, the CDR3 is TGTGCCAGCAGTTTGGGGGCAGGGTTTGTCGGCTACACCTTC. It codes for CASSLGAGFVGYTF.

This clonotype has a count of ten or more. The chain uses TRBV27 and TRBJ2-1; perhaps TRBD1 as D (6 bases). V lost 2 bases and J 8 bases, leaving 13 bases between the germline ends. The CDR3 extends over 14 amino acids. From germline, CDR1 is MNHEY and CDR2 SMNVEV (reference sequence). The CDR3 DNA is TGTGCCAGCAGTTTACGGGACATGAGTTATGAGCAGTTCTTC. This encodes CASSLRDMSYEQFF.